This T cell receptor beta chain appears in the sequencing data of a study of patients and donors after allogeneic stem cell transplantation. MiXCR, run by TCRdb on the RT-PCR reads, gives a single entry per CDR3 protein. The table has approximately 220,000 distinct CDR3 sequences, over 30% seen once; the top ten hold roughly 12%. The sequence derives from a human donor who was either an allogeneic HSCT recipient or a stem cell or donor lymphocyte infusion donor (not recorded which). It is not recorded whose cells these are; they may come from a transplant donor. What was sequenced was blood, either unsorted or a sorted T cell fraction (not recorded which).

The CDR3 DNA sequence: TGTGCCAGCAATCGGGAGACTAGTTCTGAAGCTTTCTTT. Translation: CASNRETSSEAFF. This chain uses TRBV2 with TRBJ1-1; D not certain. This CDR3 spans 13 amino acids. Germline V gives CDR1 SNHLY, CDR2 FYNNEI. V was pared by 7 bases and J by 6 bases, with 15 bases between.